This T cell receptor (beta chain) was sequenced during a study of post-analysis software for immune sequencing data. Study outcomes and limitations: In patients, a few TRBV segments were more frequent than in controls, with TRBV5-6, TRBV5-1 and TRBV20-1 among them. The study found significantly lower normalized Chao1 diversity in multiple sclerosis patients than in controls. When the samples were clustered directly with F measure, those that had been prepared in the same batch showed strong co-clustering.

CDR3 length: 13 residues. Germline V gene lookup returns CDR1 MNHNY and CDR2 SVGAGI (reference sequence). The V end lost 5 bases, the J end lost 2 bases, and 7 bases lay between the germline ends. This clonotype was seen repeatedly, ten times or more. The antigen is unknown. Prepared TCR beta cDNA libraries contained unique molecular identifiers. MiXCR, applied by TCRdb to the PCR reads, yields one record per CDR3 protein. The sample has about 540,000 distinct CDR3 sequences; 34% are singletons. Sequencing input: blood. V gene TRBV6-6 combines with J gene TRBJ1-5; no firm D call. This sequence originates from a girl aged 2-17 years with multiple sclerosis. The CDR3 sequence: CASSPQGNQPQHF. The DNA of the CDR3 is TGTGCCAGCAGTCCCCAGGGCAATCAGCCCCAGCATTTT.